Listed below are T cell receptor beta chains from one sample, sequenced in a study of blood T cell repertoires in COVID-19. TCRdb's table, derived via immunoSEQ multiplex PCR, lists solely in-frame clones and lacks some. In the table there are roughly 400,000 clones, approximately 90% of which are singletons. Sequenced input: PBMCs or T cells enriched from blood (not recorded which). These receptors came from a woman younger than 35 who had been exposed to COVID-19. Each CDR3 is given with its conserved first and last residue. D genes are given only for firm matches. Clone size is shown for a subset of rows, as once, few, many or a class of expanded clone.

TRBV2	TRBJ1-3	TRBD1	NA	CATRQGTGNTIYF	TGTGCCACCAGACAGGGAACTGGAAACACCATATATTTT
TRBV19	TRBJ1-2	TRBD1	NA	CASSARQGQVYGYTF	TGTGCCAGTAGTGCCCGCCAAGGACAGGTCTATGGCTACACCTTC
TRBV28	TRBJ2-2	TRBD2	NA	CASATSGHTGELFF	TGTGCCAGCGCGACTAGCGGACACACCGGGGAGCTGTTTTTT
TRBV5-1	TRBJ1-1	NA	few	CASSSTWGGRMNTEAFF	TGCGCCAGCAGCTCCACGTGGGGGGGGCGTATGAACACTGAAGCTTTCTTT
TRBV6-5	TRBJ2-7	NA	NA	CASSLLANEQYF	TGTGCCAGCAGCCTCCTAGCAAATGAGCAGTACTTC
TRBV13	TRBJ2-7	TRBD2	NA	CASSLGPTSGRGEQYF	TGTGCCAGCAGCTTAGGGCCGACTAGCGGGAGAGGTGAGCAGTACTTC
TRBV19	TRBJ2-1	TRBD1	once	CASTPGQGNNEQFF	TGTGCCAGTACCCCGGGACAGGGTAACAATGAGCAGTTCTTC
TRBV29-1	TRBJ1-1	TRBD1	NA	CSVERKDRGAFF	TGCAGCGTTGAAAGGAAGGACAGGGGAGCTTTCTTT
TRBV27	TRBJ2-7	TRBD2	once	CASSLAGGLSYEQYF	TGTGCCAGCAGTTTAGCGGGGGGACTATCCTACGAGCAGTACTTC
TRBV9	TRBJ2-7	TRBD2	NA	CASSTIAGGYEQYF	TGTGCCAGCAGCACGATAGCGGGGGGCTACGAGCAGTACTTC
TRBV7-3	TRBJ1-1	TRBD1	NA	CASSSTQGAEAFF	TGTGCCAGCAGCTCAACACAGGGGGCTGAAGCTTTCTTT
TRBV4-2	TRBJ2-3	NA	NA	CASSHKMASPNTDTQYF	TGTGCCAGCAGCCACAAGATGGCTAGCCCAAACACAGATACGCAGTATTTT
TRBV2	TRBJ2-1	NA	NA	CASSEESTTHTYNEQFF	TGTGCCAGCAGTGAAGAGAGTACTACCCACACATACAATGAGCAGTTCTTC
TRBV10-2	TRBJ2-1	NA	NA	CASTLKTGNYNEQFF	TGCGCCAGCACTCTTAAGACAGGAAACTACAATGAGCAGTTCTTC
TRBV20-1	TRBJ2-1	NA	NA	CSARDLFF	TGCAGTGCTAGAGATCTTTTCTTC
TRBV7-2	TRBJ1-5	NA	NA	CASSLDPGSWQPQHF	TGTGCCAGCAGCTTAGATCCGGGTTCGTGGCAGCCCCAGCATTTT
TRBV9	TRBJ2-3	NA	NA	CASSVVYGGATDTQYF	TGTGCCAGCAGCGTAGTATACGGGGGAGCCACAGATACGCAGTATTTT
TRBV2	TRBJ2-4	NA	NA	CASSGLAKNIQYF	TGTGCCAGCAGTGGGCTAGCCAAAAACATTCAGTACTTC
TRBV6-5	TRBJ2-7	NA	NA	CASSGSSYEQYF	TGTGCCAGCTCGGGGAGCTCCTACGAGCAGTACTTC
TRBV3-1/TRBV3-2	TRBJ2-7	TRBD2	NA	CASSLHRLAGGVMYEQYF	TGTGCCAGCAGCCTGCACCGACTAGCGGGAGGAGTTATGTACGAGCAGTACTTC
TRBV4-2	TRBJ1-1	NA	NA	CASSQDRANTEAFF	TGTGCCAGCAGCCAAGATCGAGCGAACACTGAAGCTTTCTTT
TRBV4-2	TRBJ1-2	NA	NA	CASSQEERANYGYTF	TGTGCCAGCAGCCAAGAAGAACGAGCTAACTATGGCTACACCTTC